The entry below describes one TCR beta chain. CDR3 length: 16 residues. The junction had 8 bases not matched to a gene; V was cut back by 10 bases and J by 1 base. Germline V gene sequence: CDR1 LNHDA, CDR2 SQIVND (reference sequence). Sequencing used immunoSEQ multiplex PCR; TCRdb keeps in-frame clones, though not all of them. The table includes approximately 130,000 clones, more than 80% detected once. The data belong to a study of blood T cell repertoires in COVID-19. Study details: Sources were T cells, B-cell-depleted T cells, or PBMCs; the material itself was cDNA or gDNA.

This clonotype originated in a human donor in a cohort sampled during active COVID-19. Input material: peripheral blood. The chain carries TRBV19 and TRBJ2-6; TRBD1 matches 9 bases. The CDR3 region has the DNA TGTGCCACATGGGACAGGGTGACGTCTGGGGCCAACGTCCTGACTTTC. It encodes CATWDRVTSGANVLTF.